The 13 T cell receptor beta chains reported below all come from one sample, sequenced in a study of identical twins. TCRdb fed the 5' RACE reads into MiXCR, producing one record per CDR3 protein. This sample yields 1,800,000 or so distinct CDR3 sequences, of which under 35% are seen a single time; around 0.3% belongs to the top ten. Sequenced material: cord blood. These receptors all stem from a newborn girl in good health.

The chain has TRBV6-5 and TRBJ1-5; D might be TRBD1 (5 bases). With 4 bases removed from V and 0 bases from J, the gap between germline ends came to 19 bases. Germline V gene sequence: CDR1 MNHEY, CDR2 SVGAGI. The CDR3 covers 18 residues. This CDR3 is CASSFPAGRRNSNQPQHF. The CDR3 DNA follows: TGTGCCAGCAGTTTCCCGGCAGGGAGACGGAATAGCAATCAGCCCCAGCATTTT.

The chain is built from TRBV10-3 and TRBJ1-1, with D uncertain. V was shortened by 6 bases and J by 13 bases, with 21 bases between the two germline ends. The germline gives CDR1 ENHRY, CDR2 SYGVKD. The CDR3 runs to 13 residues. As DNA, the CDR3 is TGTGCCATCAGAGGGAGAGGCTTAACTCGTGGTTTCTTT. Translation gives CAIRGRGLTRGFF.

The rearrangement links TRBV20-1 to TRBJ2-1; D possibly corresponds to TRBD2 (6 bases). The J call is doubtful: the DNA matches TRBJ2-7 better. CDR3 length: 15 amino acids. In germline, CDR1 is DFQATT, CDR2 SNEGSKA (reference sequence). Written as DNA, the CDR3 is TGCAGTGCCCGGACTACCTCCCGGTCCTACAATGAGCAGTACTTC. It codes for CSARTTSRSYNEQYF.

The chain is built from TRBV6-5 and TRBJ2-7, with 7 bases lining up with TRBD1. This CDR3 has 15 amino acids. V trimming: 6 bases; J trimming: 7 bases; junction bases outside the gene matches: 15. Germline-derived CDR1 and CDR2 are MNHEY and SVGAGI. The CDR3 protein is CASRNDRAANNEQYF. The CDR3 DNA is TGTGCCAGCAGAAACGACAGGGCGGCGAACAATGAGCAGTACTTC.

A few counts support this clonotype. The chain is built from TRBV6-1 and TRBJ2-5; 9 nucleotides match TRBD1. The CDR3 is 12 residues long. Germline V gene sequence: CDR1 MNHNS, CDR2 SASEGT. Trimming cost V 10 bases and J 5 bases; bases outside gene matches: 5. Here the CDR3 DNA reads TGTGCCACCCGACAGGGGGGTGAGACCCAGTACTTC. Protein product: CATRQGGETQYF.

The rearrangement uses TRBV12-3 or TRBV12-4 and TRBJ2-7, with 7 bases fitting TRBD1. There are 15 residues in the CDR3. V was pared by 5 bases and J by 0 bases, with 7 bases of the junction left unmatched. This CDR3 is CASSQPDRSSYEQYF. The CDR3 DNA is TGTGCCAGCAGTCAACCGGACAGGAGCTCCTACGAGCAGTACTTC.

The J gene is TRBJ2-2, the V gene TRBV6-2 or TRBV6-3; 8 positions agree with TRBD1. Germline assignment: CDR1 MNHEY and CDR2 SVGEGT. V lost 6 bases to trimming and J lost 4 bases; unmatched junction nucleotides: 10. This CDR3 spans 16 amino acids. In nucleotides, the CDR3 is TGTGCCAGCAGCTCTCCTTCCAGGGGGCGCACCGGGGAGCTGTTTTTT. The encoded protein is CASSSPSRGRTGELFF.

This clonotype was counted between two and nine times. In DNA, the CDR3 is TGTGCCAGCAGCCCCCTGTGGGGGCACGGCGAGCAGTACTTC. Protein: CASSPLWGHGEQYF. The chain joins TRBV4-2 to TRBJ2-5; TRBD1 is a possible D gene (6 bases). TRBJ2-7 matches the DNA end more closely, so the J call is doubtful. CDR3 length equals 14 residues. Germline-derived CDR1 and CDR2 are LGHNA and YNFKEQ.

This clonotype was seen ten or more times. V gene TRBV6-5 combines with J gene TRBJ1-2, with a tentative D call TRBD1 (6 bases). Germline CDR1 reads MNHEY; CDR2 reads SVGAGI. This CDR3 is built from 14 residues. Between the trimmed V and J ends, which lost 2 bases and 2 bases, there was a span of 9 bases. CDR3 loop: CASSYGGQNYGYTF. CDR3 DNA sequence: TGTGCCAGCAGTTACGGGGGACAAAACTATGGCTACACCTTC.

The V and J genes are TRBV10-3 and TRBJ1-6; TRBD1 agrees at 7 bases. From germline, CDR1 is ENHRY and CDR2 SYGVKD. V was clipped by 9 bases and J by 5 bases; unmatched bases: 7. The CDR3 runs to 14 residues. CDR3 DNA sequence: TGTGCCATTAGCCCCGGGACAGATAATTCACCCCTCCACTTT. Amino acids: CAISPGTDNSPLHF.

The chain couples TRBV12-3 or TRBV12-4 to TRBJ2-1; TRBD2 aligns across 7 bases. Trimming at V came to 5 bases and at J to 4 bases, leaving 8 bases not matched to a gene. The CDR3 extends over 15 amino acids. CDR3 bases: TGTGCCAGCAGTACCGGGACTACCAGATACAATGAGCAGTTCTTC. It encodes CASSTGTTRYNEQFF.

This clonotype was observed a few times. The chain has TRBV5-1 and TRBJ1-1, with 9 positions matching TRBD1. This CDR3 spans 12 amino acids. Germline V gives CDR1 SGHRS, CDR2 YFSETQ. With 0 bases clipped from V and 13 bases from J, the junction kept 4 bases outside the gene matches. In DNA form, the CDR3 reads TGCGCCAGCAGCTTGGATACAGGGGGCGGTTTCTTT. Protein: CASSLDTGGGFF.

This clonotype was found a few times. The J gene is TRBJ2-4, the V gene TRBV20-1; TRBD1 aligns across 8 bases. Germline V gene sequence: CDR1 DFQATT, CDR2 SNEGSKA (reference sequence). Trimming cost V 6 bases and J 2 bases; bases outside gene matches: 3. The CDR3 sequence is 13 residues long. The CDR3 loop is CSARDRPKNIQYF. The DNA of the CDR3 is TGCAGTGCCCGGGACAGGCCCAAAAACATTCAGTACTTC.